This T cell receptor (beta chain) was sequenced during a study of blood T cell repertoires in COVID-19. Looking at the study overall: Acute-phase and convalescent COVID-19 samples originated in the United States, Italy and Spain. Sources were T cells, B-cell-depleted T cells, or PBMCs; the material itself was cDNA or gDNA.

Germline-derived CDR1 and CDR2 are SEHNR and FQNEAQ (reference sequence). The CDR3 spans 13 residues. Trimming left V 1 base short and J 5 bases short, with 6 bases between. Per the study methods: For nucleated cells, counts were estimated from reference gene primer amplification. Some clones are missing from TCRdb's copy, which holds only in-frame ones; the method was immunoSEQ multiplex PCR. That table gives V, J and clone size, and the DNA gave D and trimming. The sample lists roughly 120,000 clones; approximately 80% were seen once. The sample taken for sequencing was peripheral blood. The clonotype originates from a man in his sixties or seventies with acute or convalescent COVID-19. V usage is TRBV7-9 and J usage is TRBJ1-5; unclear D gene. The CDR3 DNA reads as TGTGCCAGCAGCTTAGGGCAGGATCAGCCCCAGCATTTT. Translating gives CASSLGQDQPQHF.